The rows below give T cell receptor beta chains drawn from one sample of a study of identifying expanded T cells in peripheral blood. TCRdb keeps only in-frame clones here, not all; method: immunoSEQ multiplex PCR. This table holds about 130,000 clones, around 88% found once. Sequencing was done on a sample of blood. The receptors were gathered from a person aged 18 to 75 in good health. CDR3s include the opening cysteine and the closing phenylalanine or tryptophan. The order of the fields is J gene, D gene, clone size, CDR3 length, V gene, CDR3 DNA, CDR3 protein. The D gene is left open where the match is weak. Clone size is shown for a subset of rows, as once, few, many or a class of expanded clone.

TRBJ2-3 TRBD1 . 18 TRBV10-2 TGCGCCAGCTCCGGACAGGGGGCGAAGGGTATTAGCACAGATACGCAGTATTTT CASSGQGAKGISTDTQYF
TRBJ2-1 . . 13 TRBV11-3 TGTGCCAGCAGCTCAAAGGGGGACAATGAGCAGTTCTTC CASSSKGDNEQFF
TRBJ1-2 . . 13 TRBV6-1 TGTGCCAGCACCCTGGCAGAATATTATGGCTACACCTTC CASTLAEYYGYTF
TRBJ1-5 . . 16 TRBV15 TGTGCCACCAGCAGAGGGGGGGGCCTGGGCAATCAGCCCCAGCATTTT CATSRGGGLGNQPQHF
TRBJ2-1 . . 12 TRBV5-1 TGCGCCAGCAGCTTAGGGGTTGATGAGCAGTTCTTC CASSLGVDEQFF
TRBJ2-5 . . 13 TRBV5-1 TGCGCCAGCAGCTTGGAGCGGGTAGAGACCCAGTACTTC CASSLERVETQYF
TRBJ2-5 TRBD2 . 18 TRBV9 TGTGCCAGCAGCGTTGCCTGGGCGGGACTAGCAGACCAAGAGACCCAGTACTTC CASSVAWAGLADQETQYF
TRBJ2-1 TRBD2 . 15 TRBV5-8 TGTGCCAGCAGCCCCCCGGGACTAGCGATCGATGAGCAGTTCTTC CASSPPGLAIDEQFF
TRBJ2-2 TRBD1 . 14 TRBV9 TGTGCCAGCAGCGTAGAAACAGGGGACGGGGAGCTGTTTTTT CASSVETGDGELFF
TRBJ1-5 TRBD1 . 16 TRBV10-3 TGTGCCATCAGTGACCCCGGGACAGGGCTAAATCAGCCCCAGCATTTT CAISDPGTGLNQPQHF
TRBJ2-6 . . 15 TRBV7-3 TGTGCCAGCAGTTCAGGGCCTGGCGGGGCCAACGTCCTGACTTTC CASSSGPGGANVLTF
TRBJ2-1 TRBD2 . 15 TRBV5-1 TGCGCCAGCAGACTTGGACTAGCGGGAGACGATGAGCAGTTCTTC CASRLGLAGDDEQFF
TRBJ2-1 TRBD2 . 16 TRBV4-2 TGTGCCAGCAGCCAACTAGCGGGGGGTTCCTACAATGAGCAGTTCTTC CASSQLAGGSYNEQFF
TRBJ1-5 TRBD1 . 14 TRBV27 TGTGCCAGCAGTCCCCGCAGGGGGGATCAGCCCCAGCATTTT CASSPRRGDQPQHF
TRBJ2-1 . . 11 TRBV30 TGTGCCTGGAGTGGTACCCTTGGGGAGTTCTTC CAWSGTLGEFF
TRBJ1-5 . few 13 TRBV4-1 TGCGCCAGCAGCCAAGGAGGGGGACAGCCCCAGCATTTT CASSQGGGQPQHF
TRBJ2-7 . . 14 TRBV18 TGTGCCAGCTCACCCGATACCCTACTCTACGAGCAGTACTTC CASSPDTLLYEQYF
TRBJ1-2 . . 13 TRBV30 TGTGCCTGGAGTCGACGGATAAACTATGGCTACACCTTC CAWSRRINYGYTF
TRBJ1-5 . few 13 TRBV19 TGTGCCAGTCATTACGATGTGAGGATGCCCCAGCATTTT CASHYDVRMPQHF
TRBJ2-1 . . 13 TRBV6-6 TGTGCCAGCAGTTGGACAGACTACAATGAGCAGTTCTTC CASSWTDYNEQFF
TRBJ1-2 . . 14 TRBV9 TGTGCCAGCAGCGTCTCGGGAGCAGACTATGGCTACACCTTC CASSVSGADYGYTF
TRBJ2-7 TRBD2 . 13 TRBV11-2 TGTGCCAGCAGCTTAGATCCTAGCGGTGAGCAGTACTTC CASSLDPSGEQYF
TRBJ2-1 TRBD2 . 16 TRBV7-6 TGTGCCAGCAGCTTGGTCAGCGGGGTGAGGGGAAATGAGCAGTTCTTC CASSLVSGVRGNEQFF
TRBJ2-3 . . 15 TRBV5-6 TGTGCCAGCAGCTTGGCACTTGACTTTTGGGATACGCAGTATTTT CASSLALDFWDTQYF
TRBJ1-2 . . 15 TRBV19 TGTGCCAGTACCCCGGGCAGGGTATTGCAGCATGGCTACACCTTC CASTPGRVLQHGYTF
TRBJ2-7 . . 13 TRBV19 TGTGCCAGTAGTATCTGGGACGGCTACGAGCAGTACTTC CASSIWDGYEQYF
TRBJ1-6 TRBD1 . 15 TRBV18 TGTGCCAGCTCACCACCCGCAGGGGGTGGATCACCCCTCCACTTT CASSPPAGGGSPLHF
TRBJ2-1 . . 18 TRBV9 TGTGCCAGCTCGCGCCTAGGGGTAATGACCCCCGAGAACAATGAGCAGTTCTTC CASSRLGVMTPENNEQFF
TRBJ1-1 . . 14 TRBV6-1 TGTGCCAGCAGTGAAAGGGGGGGGGACACTGAAGCCTTCTTT CASSERGGDTEAFF
TRBJ2-3 TRBD2 . 14 TRBV2 TGTGCCAGCAGTGCTAGCGGGAGAGCAGATACGCAGTATTTT CASSASGRADTQYF
TRBJ2-7 . once 14 TRBV5-1 TGCGCCAGCAGCTTGGTGGGTAGCGACTACGAGCAGTACTTC CASSLVGSDYEQYF
TRBJ1-4 TRBD1 . 16 TRBV18 TGTGCCAGCTCACCTTCGACAGGGGGGGCTAATGAAAAACTGTTTTTT CASSPSTGGANEKLFF
TRBJ2-1 TRBD2 . 15 TRBV12-5 TGTGCTAGTGGTTTGGGCTCGGGACTAACAATTGAGCAGTTCTTC CASGLGSGLTIEQFF
TRBJ2-6 . . 16 TRBV10-3 TGTGCCATCAGCAAACAGGGTCCCTCTGGGGCCAACGTCCTGACTTTC CAISKQGPSGANVLTF
TRBJ1-5 . . 15 TRBV7-9 TGTGCCAGCAGCTTAGGGCACCTTAGCAATCAGCCCCAGCATTTT CASSLGHLSNQPQHF
TRBJ1-2 . . 15 TRBV2 TGTGCCAGCACGAGCCGGCTTACTGTAGACTATGGCTACACCTTC CASTSRLTVDYGYTF
TRBJ1-4 . . 13 TRBV18 TGTGCCAGCTCAAGGATAGCTAATGAAAAACTGTTTTTT CASSRIANEKLFF
TRBJ2-6 . few 14 TRBV6-5 TGTGCCAGCTGGGGTTTGGGTGGGGCCAACGTCCTGACTTTC CASWGLGGANVLTF
TRBJ1-5 TRBD1 few 15 TRBV2 TGTGCCAGCAGTGGACAGGGATCGAGCAATCAGCCCCAGCATTTT CASSGQGSSNQPQHF
TRBJ2-7 . . 13 TRBV14 TGTGCCAGCAGCCAAATAATACGGGACGAGCAGTACTTC CASSQIIRDEQYF
TRBJ1-1 . . 13 TRBV9 TGTGCCAGCAGCGTAGACAGTCAATTTGAAGCTTTCTTT CASSVDSQFEAFF
TRBJ1-2 TRBD1 . 13 TRBV5-4 TGTGCCAGCAGCTTACAGGGGACTCGGGGCTACACCTTC CASSLQGTRGYTF
TRBJ2-7 . . 12 TRBV28 TGTGCCTCCTACCCCACCGGCGGCGAGCAGTACTTC CASYPTGGEQYF
TRBJ2-7 . . 15 TRBV28 TGTGCCAGCAGTCAACCCTCCCTCACGTATTACGAGCAGTACTTC CASSQPSLTYYEQYF